This T cell receptor beta chain was sequenced during a study of cytomegalovirus exposure and HLA in healthy donors. Trimming pared 2 bases from V and 2 bases from J, leaving 9 bases between. CDR3 size: 14 residues. Germline CDR1 MNHNS, CDR2 SASEGT. Regarding the study as a whole: Associated with cytomegalovirus, according to the listing, were around 160 TCR beta chains. Near-uniform donor sequencing depth was presumed by presence/absence analyses.

60 Vbeta and 13 Jbeta primers were used in PCR. Generated by immunoSEQ multiplex PCR, the TCRdb table keeps only in-frame clones and is missing some. The sample shows some 130,000 clones, about four fifths of them seen only once. For this clone: Its matching antigen is unknown.

The chain recombines TRBV6-1 with TRBJ2-5; a weak D match, TRBD1 (6 bases). The receptor was isolated from a human donor in good health. Sequenced: PBMCs. CDR3 nucleotide sequence: TGTGCCAGCAGTGAAAATGGACAGCAAGAGACCCAGTACTTC. Its protein product is CASSENGQQETQYF.